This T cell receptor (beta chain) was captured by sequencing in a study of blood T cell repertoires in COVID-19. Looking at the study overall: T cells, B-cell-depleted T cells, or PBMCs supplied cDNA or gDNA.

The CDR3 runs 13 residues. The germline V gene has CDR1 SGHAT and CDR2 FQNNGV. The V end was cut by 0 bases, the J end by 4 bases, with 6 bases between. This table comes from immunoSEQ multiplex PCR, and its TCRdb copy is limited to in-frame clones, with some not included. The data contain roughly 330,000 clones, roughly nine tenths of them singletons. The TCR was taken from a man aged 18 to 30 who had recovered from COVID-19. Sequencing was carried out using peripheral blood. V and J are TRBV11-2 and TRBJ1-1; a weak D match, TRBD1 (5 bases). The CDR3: CASSLDGATEAFF. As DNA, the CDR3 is TGTGCCAGCAGCTTAGATGGGGCCACTGAAGCTTTCTTT.